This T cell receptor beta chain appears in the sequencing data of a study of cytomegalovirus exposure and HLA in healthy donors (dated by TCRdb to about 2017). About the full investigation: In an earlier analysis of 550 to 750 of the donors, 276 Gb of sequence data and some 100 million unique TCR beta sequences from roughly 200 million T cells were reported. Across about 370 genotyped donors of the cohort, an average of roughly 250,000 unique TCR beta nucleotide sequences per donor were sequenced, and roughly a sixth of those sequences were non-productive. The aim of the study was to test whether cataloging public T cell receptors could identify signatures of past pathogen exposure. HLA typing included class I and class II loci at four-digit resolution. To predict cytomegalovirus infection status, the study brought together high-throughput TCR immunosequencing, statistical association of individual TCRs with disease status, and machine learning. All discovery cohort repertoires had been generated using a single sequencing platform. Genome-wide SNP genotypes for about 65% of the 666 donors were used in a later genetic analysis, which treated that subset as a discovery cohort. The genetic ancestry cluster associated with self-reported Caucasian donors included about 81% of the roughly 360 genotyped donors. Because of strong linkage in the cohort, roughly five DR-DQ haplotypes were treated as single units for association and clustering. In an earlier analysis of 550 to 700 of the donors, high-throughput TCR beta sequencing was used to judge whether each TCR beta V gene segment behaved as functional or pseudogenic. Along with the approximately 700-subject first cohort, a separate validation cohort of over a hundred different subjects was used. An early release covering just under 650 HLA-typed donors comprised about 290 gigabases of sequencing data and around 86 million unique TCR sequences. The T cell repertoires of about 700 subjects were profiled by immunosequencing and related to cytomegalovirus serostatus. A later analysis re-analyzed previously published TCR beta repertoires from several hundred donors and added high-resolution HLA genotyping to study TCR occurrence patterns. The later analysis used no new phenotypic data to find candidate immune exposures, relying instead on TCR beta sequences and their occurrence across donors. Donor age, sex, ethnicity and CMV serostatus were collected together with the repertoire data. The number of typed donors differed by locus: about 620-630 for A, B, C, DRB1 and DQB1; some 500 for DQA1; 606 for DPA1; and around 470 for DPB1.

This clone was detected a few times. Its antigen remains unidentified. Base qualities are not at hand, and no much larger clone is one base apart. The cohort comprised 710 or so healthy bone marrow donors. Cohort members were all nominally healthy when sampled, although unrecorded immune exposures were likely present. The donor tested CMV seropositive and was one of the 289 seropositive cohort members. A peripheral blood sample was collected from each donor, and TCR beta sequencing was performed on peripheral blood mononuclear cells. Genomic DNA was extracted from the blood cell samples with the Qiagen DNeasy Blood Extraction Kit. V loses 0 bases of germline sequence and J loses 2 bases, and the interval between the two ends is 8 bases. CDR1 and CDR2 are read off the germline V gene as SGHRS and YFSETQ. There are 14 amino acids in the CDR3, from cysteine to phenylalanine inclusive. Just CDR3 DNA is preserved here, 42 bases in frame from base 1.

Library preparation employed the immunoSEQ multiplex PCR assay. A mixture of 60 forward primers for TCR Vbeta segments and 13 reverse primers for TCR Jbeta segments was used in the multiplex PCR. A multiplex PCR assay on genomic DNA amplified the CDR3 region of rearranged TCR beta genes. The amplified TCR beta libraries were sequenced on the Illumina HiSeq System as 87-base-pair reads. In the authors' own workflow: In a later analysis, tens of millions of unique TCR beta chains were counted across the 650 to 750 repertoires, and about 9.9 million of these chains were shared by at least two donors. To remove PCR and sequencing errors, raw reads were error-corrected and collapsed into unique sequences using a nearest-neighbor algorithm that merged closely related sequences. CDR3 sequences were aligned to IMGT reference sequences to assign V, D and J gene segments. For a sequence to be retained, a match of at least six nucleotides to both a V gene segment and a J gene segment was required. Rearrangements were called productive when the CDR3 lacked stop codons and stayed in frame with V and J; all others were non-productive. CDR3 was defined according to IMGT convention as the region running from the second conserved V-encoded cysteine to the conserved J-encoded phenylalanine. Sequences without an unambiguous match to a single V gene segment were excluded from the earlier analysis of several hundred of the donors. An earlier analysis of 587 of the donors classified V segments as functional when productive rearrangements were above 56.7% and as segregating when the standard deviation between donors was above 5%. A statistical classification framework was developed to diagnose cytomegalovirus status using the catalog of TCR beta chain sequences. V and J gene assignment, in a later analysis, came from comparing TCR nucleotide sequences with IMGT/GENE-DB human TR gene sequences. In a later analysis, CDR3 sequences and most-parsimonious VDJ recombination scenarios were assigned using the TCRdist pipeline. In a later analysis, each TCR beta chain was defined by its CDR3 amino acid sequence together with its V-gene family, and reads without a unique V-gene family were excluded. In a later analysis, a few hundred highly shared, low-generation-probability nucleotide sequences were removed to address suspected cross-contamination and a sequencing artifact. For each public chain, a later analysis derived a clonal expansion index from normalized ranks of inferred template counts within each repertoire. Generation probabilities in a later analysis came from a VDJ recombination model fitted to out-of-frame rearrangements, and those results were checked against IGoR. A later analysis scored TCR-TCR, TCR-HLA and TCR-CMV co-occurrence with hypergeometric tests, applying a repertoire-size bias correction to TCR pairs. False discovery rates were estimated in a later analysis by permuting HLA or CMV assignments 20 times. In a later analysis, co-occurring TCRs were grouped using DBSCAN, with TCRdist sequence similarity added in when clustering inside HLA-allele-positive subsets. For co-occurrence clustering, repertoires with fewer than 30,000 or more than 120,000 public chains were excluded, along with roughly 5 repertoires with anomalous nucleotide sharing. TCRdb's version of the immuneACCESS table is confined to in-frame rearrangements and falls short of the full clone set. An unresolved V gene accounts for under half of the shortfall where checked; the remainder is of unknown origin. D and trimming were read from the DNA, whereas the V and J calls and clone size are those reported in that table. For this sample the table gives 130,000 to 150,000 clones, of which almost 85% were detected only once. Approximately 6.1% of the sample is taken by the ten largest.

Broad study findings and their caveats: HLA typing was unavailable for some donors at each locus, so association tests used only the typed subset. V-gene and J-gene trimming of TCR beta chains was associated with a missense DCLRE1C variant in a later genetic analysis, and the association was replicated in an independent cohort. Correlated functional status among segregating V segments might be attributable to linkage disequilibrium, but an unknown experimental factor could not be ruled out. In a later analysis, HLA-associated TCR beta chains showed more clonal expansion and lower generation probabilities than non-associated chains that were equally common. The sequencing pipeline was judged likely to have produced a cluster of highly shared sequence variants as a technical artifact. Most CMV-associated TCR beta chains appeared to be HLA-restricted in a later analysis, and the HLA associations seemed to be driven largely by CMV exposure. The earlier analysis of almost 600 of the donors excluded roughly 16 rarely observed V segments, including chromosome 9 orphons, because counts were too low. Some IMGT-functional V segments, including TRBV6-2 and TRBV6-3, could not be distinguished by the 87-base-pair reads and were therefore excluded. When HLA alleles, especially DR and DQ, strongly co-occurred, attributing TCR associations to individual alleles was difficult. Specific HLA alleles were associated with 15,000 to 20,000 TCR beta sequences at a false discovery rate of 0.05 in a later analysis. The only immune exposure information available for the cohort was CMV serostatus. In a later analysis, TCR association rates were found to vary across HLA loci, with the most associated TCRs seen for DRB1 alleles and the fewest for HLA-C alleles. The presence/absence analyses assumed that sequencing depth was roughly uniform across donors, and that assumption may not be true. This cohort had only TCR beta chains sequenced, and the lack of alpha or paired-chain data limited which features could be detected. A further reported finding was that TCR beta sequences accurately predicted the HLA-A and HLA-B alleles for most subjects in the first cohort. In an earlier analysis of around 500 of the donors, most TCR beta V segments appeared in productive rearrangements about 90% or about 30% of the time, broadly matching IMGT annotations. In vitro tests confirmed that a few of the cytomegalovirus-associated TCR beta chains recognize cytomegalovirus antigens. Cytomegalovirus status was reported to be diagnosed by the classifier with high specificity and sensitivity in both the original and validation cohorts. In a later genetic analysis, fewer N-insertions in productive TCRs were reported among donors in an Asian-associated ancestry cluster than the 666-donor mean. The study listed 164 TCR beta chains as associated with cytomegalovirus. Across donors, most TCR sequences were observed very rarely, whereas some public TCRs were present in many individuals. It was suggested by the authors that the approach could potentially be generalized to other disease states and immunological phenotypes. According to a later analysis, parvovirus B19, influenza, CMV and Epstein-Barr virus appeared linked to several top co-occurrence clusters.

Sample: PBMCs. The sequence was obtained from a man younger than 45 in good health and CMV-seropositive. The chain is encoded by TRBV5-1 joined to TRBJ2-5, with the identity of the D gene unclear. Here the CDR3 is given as CASSLDFSQETQYF. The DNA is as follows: TGCGCCAGCAGCTTGGATTTCTCTCAAGAGACCCAGTACTTC.